Presented here are 5 T cell receptor beta chains from one specimen sequenced in a study of shared clonotypes between healthy human individuals. Clones were sequenced by immunoSEQ multiplex PCR, and TCRdb holds only the in-frame ones, with some missing. The table lists some 2,000,000 clones, 85% to 95% of them singletons. What was sequenced was naive CD4+ T cells sorted from blood. Specified subset: CD45RA+ positively selected. The receptors come from a young man in good health.

The rearrangement joins TRBV28 to TRBJ1-2; D might be TRBD1 (6 bases). V was shortened by 7 bases and J by 3 bases, with 24 bases between the two germline ends. Germline CDR1 is MDHEN and CDR2 is SYDVKM. The CDR3 consists of 17 residues. CDR3 residues: CASIPGLIHRVYYGYTF. The CDR3 nucleotides are TGTGCCAGCATCCCAGGCCTGATCCACAGGGTTTACTATGGCTACACCTTC.

With respect to this clone: The same CDR3 also results from other DNA sequences found in this sample. The chain employs TRBV10-3 and TRBJ2-2; a weak D match, TRBD1 (5 bases). This CDR3 is 13 amino acids long. V gave up 2 bases and J gave up 5 bases, with 6 bases separating them. Germline CDR1 is ENHRY and CDR2 is SYGVKD. CDR3 loop: CAISERGTGELFF. The CDR3 coding sequence is TGTGCCATCAGTGAGAGGGGTACCGGGGAGCTGTTTTTT.

The chain uses TRBV7-8 and TRBJ2-7; D may be TRBD2 (6 bases). Germline V CDR1 and CDR2: SGHVS, FQNEAQ. With 5 bases removed from V and 3 bases from J, the gap between germline ends came to 17 bases. The CDR3 is 15 residues long. The CDR3 DNA follows: TGTGCCAGCAGCAAGCTCAGGGAGGTCGGCTACGAGCAGTACTTC. Translation gives CASSKLREVGYEQYF. The full variable domain, in which reference TRBV7-8 and TRBJ2-7 provide the parts outside the CDR3, is GAGVSQSPRYKVAKRGQDVALRCDPISGHVSLFWYQQALGQGPEFLTYFQNEAQLDKSGLPSDRFFAERPEGSVSTLKIQRTQQEDSAVYLCASSKLREVGYEQYFGPGTRLTVT.

The chain joins TRBV29-1 to TRBJ1-2; TRBD1 agrees at 7 bases. The CDR3 runs to 13 residues. Germline CDR1 reads SQVTM; CDR2 reads ANQGSEA. Trimming removed 4 bases from V and 12 bases from J; junction bases left unmatched: 14. The CDR3: CSVAEDRPAGDTF. The CDR3 coding sequence is TGCAGCGTTGCTGAGGACAGGCCCGCTGGGGACACCTTC.

The V gene is TRBV6-6, the J gene TRBJ1-6, with 8 bases matching TRBD1. CDR1 is MNHNY, CDR2 SVGAGI, per germline (reference sequence). Losses at the gene ends were 6 bases for V and 7 bases for J; bases not matched to a gene: 8. This CDR3 spans 15 amino acids. DNA for the CDR3: TGTGCCAGCAGGCCAGTCAGGGGGCAAAATTCACCCCTCCACTTT. As protein: CASRPVRGQNSPLHF.